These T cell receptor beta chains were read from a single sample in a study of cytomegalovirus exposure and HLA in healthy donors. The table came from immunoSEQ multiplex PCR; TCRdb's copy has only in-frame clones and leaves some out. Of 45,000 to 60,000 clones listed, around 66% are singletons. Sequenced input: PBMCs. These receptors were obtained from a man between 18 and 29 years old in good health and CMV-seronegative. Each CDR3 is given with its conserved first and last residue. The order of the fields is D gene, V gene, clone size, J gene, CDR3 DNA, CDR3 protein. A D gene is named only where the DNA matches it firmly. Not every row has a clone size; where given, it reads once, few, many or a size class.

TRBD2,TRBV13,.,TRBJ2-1,TGTGCCAGCAGCGTCGGGACTAGCGGGAAGAATGAGCAGTTCTTC,CASSVGTSGKNEQFF
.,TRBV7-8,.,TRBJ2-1,TGTGCCAGCAGCCCAACTACCGGCTCCTACAATGAGCAGTTCTTC,CASSPTTGSYNEQFF
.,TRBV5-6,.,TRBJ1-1,TGTGCCAGCAGCTTGGCCAACAGGCCTTATGAAGCTTTCTTT,CASSLANRPYEAFF
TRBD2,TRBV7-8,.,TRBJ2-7,TGTGCCAGCACGCGAGCGGGACTCTCCGAGCAGTACTTC,CASTRAGLSEQYF
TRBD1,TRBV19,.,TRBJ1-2,TGTGCCAGTATGACAGGGGGAGCATCTAACTATGGCTACACCTTC,CASMTGGASNYGYTF
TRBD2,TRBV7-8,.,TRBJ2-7,TGTGCCAGCAGCCAACTGGCGGGAGCCTACGAGCAGTACTTC,CASSQLAGAYEQYF
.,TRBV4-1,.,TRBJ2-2,TGCGCCAGCAGCCAAGCGATAGCGCGGGTTGCTGGGGAGCTGTTTTTT,CASSQAIARVAGELFF
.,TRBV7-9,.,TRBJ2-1,TGTGCCAGCACCAAGGGGTCGGCGATAGTGAACAATGAGCAGTTCTTC,CASTKGSAIVNNEQFF
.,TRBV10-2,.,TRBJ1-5,TGCGCCAGCAGTCCGTTCTTCGGGAACAGGGGCAATCAGCCCCAGCATTTT,CASSPFFGNRGNQPQHF
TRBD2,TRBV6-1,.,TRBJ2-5,TGTGCCAGCAGCCAACTTAGCGGGGCGGCCCAGTACTTC,CASSQLSGAAQYF
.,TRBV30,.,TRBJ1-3,TGTGCCTGGACGCTAGGGGATGGAAACACCATATATTTT,CAWTLGDGNTIYF
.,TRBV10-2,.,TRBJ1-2,TGCGCCAGCAGTGAGGCTAGCGGCTATGGCTACACCTTC,CASSEASGYGYTF
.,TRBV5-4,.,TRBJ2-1,TGTGCCAGCAGCGACTCCGGGACTCCCAATGAGCAGTTCTTC,CASSDSGTPNEQFF
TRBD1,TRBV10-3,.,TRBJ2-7,TGTGCCATCAGCCGGGACAGTTCGTACGAGCAGTACTTC,CAISRDSSYEQYF
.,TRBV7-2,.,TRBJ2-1,TGTGCCAGCAGCTTAAGATTGATCGGGGACAATGAGCAGTTCTTC,CASSLRLIGDNEQFF
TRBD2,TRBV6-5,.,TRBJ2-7,TGTGCCAGCAAAGTTACGGGAGGGAGGCAGTACTTC,CASKVTGGRQYF
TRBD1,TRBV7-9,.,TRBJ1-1,TGTGCCAGCAGCCTCCTGACAGGGGAGAACACTGAAGCTTTCTTT,CASSLLTGENTEAFF
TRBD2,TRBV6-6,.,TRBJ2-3,TGTGCCAGCAGCCCAGGACTAGCGGGAATGCGGTATTTT,CASSPGLAGMRYF
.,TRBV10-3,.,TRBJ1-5,TGTGCCACCCGCCCGATCCCCGGGGAGCAGCCCCAGCATTTT,CATRPIPGEQPQHF
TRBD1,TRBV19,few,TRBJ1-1,TGTGCCAGTGAGAACAGGGGGAGGACTGAAGCTTTCTTT,CASENRGRTEAFF
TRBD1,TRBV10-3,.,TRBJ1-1,TGTGCCATCAGTGGAGCGACAGGGGGCGCTGGGACTGAAGCTTTCTTT,CAISGATGGAGTEAFF
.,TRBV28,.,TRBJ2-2,TGTGCCAGCAGTTTATCCGGGAACACCGGGGAGCTGTTTTTT,CASSLSGNTGELFF
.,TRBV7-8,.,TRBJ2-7,TGTGCCAGCAGCCTTTCAGAATGGGGCTACCACGAGCAGTACTTC,CASSLSEWGYHEQYF
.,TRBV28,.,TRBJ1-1,TGTGCCAGCAGTTTAGGACAGAACACTGAAGCTTTCTTT,CASSLGQNTEAFF
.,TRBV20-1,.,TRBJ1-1,TGCAGTGCGAGGGAGAACACTGAAGCTTTCTTT,CSARENTEAFF
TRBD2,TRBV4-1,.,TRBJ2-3,TGCGCCAGCAGCCAAGATCCACTAGCGGGAGGGCACGGTACGCAGTATTTT,CASSQDPLAGGHGTQYF
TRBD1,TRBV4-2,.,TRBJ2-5,TGTGCCAGCAGCCAAGATTCGGGACAGGGTTCCGAGACCCAGTACTTC,CASSQDSGQGSETQYF
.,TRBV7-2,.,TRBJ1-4,TGTGCCAGCAACCTCTTAGGAGACGAAAAACTGTTTTTT,CASNLLGDEKLFF
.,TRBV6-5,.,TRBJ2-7,TGTGCCAGCAGTTCCAGGGTGGGTGTATCCTACGAGCAGTACTTC,CASSSRVGVSYEQYF
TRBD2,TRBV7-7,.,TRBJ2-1,TGTGCCAGCAGCGTTACTAGCGGGAGTTACAATGAGCAGTTCTTC,CASSVTSGSYNEQFF
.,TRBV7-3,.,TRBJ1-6,TGTGCCAGCAGCTTAGGGGCGAGTAATTCACCCCTCCACTTT,CASSLGASNSPLHF
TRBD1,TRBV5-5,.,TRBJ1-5,TGTGCCAGCAGCTTGGGACAGGGCGGGCAGCCCCAGCATTTT,CASSLGQGGQPQHF
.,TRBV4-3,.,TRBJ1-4,TGCGCCAGCAGAACAGACGGGACTGCGATTAATGAAAAACTGTTTTTT,CASRTDGTAINEKLFF
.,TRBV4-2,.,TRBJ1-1,TGTGCCAGCAGGGACTCCTGGAACACTGAAGCTTTCTTT,CASRDSWNTEAFF
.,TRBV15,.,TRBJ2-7,TGTGCCACCAGCAGGTTTGGGGACTCGCAGTACTTC,CATSRFGDSQYF
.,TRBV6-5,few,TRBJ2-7,TGTGCCAGCAGTTCCCTCTACGAGCAGTACTTC,CASSSLYEQYF
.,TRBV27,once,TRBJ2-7,TGTGCCAGCAGTTTACGGGCGGGGTCCTACGAGCAGTACTTC,CASSLRAGSYEQYF
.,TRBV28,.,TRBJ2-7,TGTGCCAGCACAGCTAGCGTTTACGAGCAGTACTTC,CASTASVYEQYF
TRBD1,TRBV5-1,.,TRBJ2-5,TGCGCCAGCAGCTCGACAGGGGTAGAGACCCAGTACTTC,CASSSTGVETQYF
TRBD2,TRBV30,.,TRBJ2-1,TGTGCCTGGAGTGTAGGGCGGGGGAGCTCCTACAATGAGCAGTTCTTC,CAWSVGRGSSYNEQFF
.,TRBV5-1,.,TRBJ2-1,TGCGCCAGCAGCTTGGTACAGGGAGTGTACAATGAGCAGTTCTTC,CASSLVQGVYNEQFF
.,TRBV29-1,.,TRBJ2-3,TGCAGCGCTCCACTAGAAACAGATACGCAGTATTTT,CSAPLETDTQYF
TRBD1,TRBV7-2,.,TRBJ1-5,TGTGCCAGCAGCTTATTGGGGACAGGGCATAATCAGCCCCAGCATTTT,CASSLLGTGHNQPQHF